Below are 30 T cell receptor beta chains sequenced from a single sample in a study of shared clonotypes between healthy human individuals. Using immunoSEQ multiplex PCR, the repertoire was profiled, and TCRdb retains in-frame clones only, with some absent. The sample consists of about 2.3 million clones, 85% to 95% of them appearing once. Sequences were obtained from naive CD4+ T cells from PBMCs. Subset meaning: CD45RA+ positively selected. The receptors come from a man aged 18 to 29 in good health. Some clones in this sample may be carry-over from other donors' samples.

The CDR3 sequence: CASSLLLRENYGYTF. CDR3 nucleotide sequence: TGCGCCAGCAGCTTGCTTCTCCGGGAAAACTATGGCTACACCTTC. V gene TRBV5-1 combines with J gene TRBJ1-2; D remains unclear. The CDR3 runs 15 residues. Germline loops: CDR1 SGHRS, CDR2 YFSETQ. Trimming took 1 base from V and 2 from J, leaving 12 bases between them. Using reference TRBV5-1 and TRBJ1-2 for the parts outside the CDR3, the full variable domain is KAGVTQTPRYLIKTRGQQVTLSCSPISGHRSVSWYQQTPGQGLQFLFEYFSETQRNKGNFPGRFSGRQFSNSRSEMNVSTLELGDSALYLCASSLLLRENYGYTFGSGTRLTVV.

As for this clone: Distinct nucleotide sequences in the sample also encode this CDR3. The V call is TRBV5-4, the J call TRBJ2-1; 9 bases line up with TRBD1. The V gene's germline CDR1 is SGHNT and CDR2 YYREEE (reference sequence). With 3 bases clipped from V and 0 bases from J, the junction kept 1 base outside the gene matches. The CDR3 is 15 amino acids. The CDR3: CASSSGQGSYNEQFF. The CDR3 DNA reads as TGTGCCAGCAGCTCGGGACAGGGCTCCTACAATGAGCAGTTCTTC.

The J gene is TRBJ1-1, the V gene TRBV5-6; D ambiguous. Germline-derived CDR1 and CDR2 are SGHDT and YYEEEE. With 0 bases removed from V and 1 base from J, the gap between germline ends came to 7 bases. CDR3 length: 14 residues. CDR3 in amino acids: CASSLVRWNTEAFF. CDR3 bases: TGTGCCAGCAGCTTGGTAAGGTGGAACACTGAAGCTTTCTTT.

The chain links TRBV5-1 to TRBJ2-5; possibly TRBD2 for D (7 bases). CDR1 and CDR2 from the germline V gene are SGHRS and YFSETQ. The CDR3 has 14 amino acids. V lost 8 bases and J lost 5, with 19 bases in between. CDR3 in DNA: TGCGCCAGTTCCGCGGGGGCGCCCCGGGAGACCCAGTACTTC. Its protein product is CASSAGAPRETQYF. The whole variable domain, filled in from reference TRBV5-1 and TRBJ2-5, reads KAGVTQTPRYLIKTRGQQVTLSCSPISGHRSVSWYQQTPGQGLQFLFEYFSETQRNKGNFPGRFSGRQFSNSRSEMNVSTLELGDSALYLCASSAGAPRETQYFGPGTRLLVL.

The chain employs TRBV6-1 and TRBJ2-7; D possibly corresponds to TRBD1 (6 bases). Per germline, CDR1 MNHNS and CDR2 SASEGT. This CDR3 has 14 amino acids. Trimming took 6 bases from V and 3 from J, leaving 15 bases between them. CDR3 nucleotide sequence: TGTGCCAGCAGCGGGACACCTCTCCGCTACGAGCAGTACTTC. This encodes CASSGTPLRYEQYF.

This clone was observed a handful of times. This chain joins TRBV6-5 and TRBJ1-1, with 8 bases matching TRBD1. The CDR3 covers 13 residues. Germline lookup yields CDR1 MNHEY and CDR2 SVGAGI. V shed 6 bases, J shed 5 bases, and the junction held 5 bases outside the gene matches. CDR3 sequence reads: CASRRTGLTEAFF. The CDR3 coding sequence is TGTGCCAGCAGGAGGACAGGGTTGACTGAAGCTTTCTTT.

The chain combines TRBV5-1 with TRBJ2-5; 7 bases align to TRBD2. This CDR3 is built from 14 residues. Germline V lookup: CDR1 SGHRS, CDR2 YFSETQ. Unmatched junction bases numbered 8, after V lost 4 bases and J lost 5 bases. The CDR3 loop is CASSPRAGDETQYF. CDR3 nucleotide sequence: TGCGCCAGCAGCCCCCGCGCGGGGGATGAGACCCAGTACTTC.

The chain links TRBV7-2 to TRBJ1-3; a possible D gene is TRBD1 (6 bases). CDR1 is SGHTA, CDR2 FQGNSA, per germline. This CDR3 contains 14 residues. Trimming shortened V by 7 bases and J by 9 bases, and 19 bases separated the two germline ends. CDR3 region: CASTEDSYLGTIYF. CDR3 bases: TGTGCCAGCACTGAGGACAGTTACCTCGGCACCATATATTTT.

The CDR3 nucleotides are TGTGCCAGCAGCGTGACAGGGAATGCGGAGACCCAGTACTTC. Its protein is CASSVTGNAETQYF. J is TRBJ2-5 and V is TRBV9, with 7 nucleotides matching TRBD1. This CDR3 is built from 14 residues. Germline loops: CDR1 SGDLS, CDR2 YYNGEE. V shed 2 bases, J shed 5 bases, and the junction held 6 bases outside the gene matches.

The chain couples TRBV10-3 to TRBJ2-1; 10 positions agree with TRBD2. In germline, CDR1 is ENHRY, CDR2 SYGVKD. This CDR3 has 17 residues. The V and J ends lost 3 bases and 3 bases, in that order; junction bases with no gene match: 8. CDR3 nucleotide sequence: TGTGCCATCAGTGACTCGAGCGGGAGGGCTTACTACAATGAGCAGTTCTTC. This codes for CAISDSSGRAYYNEQFF.

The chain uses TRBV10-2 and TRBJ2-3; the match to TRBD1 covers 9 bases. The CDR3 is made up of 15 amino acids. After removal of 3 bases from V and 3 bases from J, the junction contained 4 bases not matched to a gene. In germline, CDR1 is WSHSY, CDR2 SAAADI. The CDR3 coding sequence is TGCGCCAGCAGTGAACCGGGACAGGGTACAGATACGCAGTATTTT. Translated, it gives CASSEPGQGTDTQYF.

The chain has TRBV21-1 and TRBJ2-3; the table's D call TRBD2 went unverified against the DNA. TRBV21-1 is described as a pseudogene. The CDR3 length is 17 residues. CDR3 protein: CASSKPNSGRGTDTQYF. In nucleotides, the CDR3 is TGTGCCAGCAGCAAACCGAATAGCGGGAGGGGCACAGATACGCAGTATTTT.

The CDR3, as DNA: TGTGCCAGCAGTTCCTACCCCGGGACAGGCTATCAGCCCCAGCATTTT. This sequence encodes CASSSYPGTGYQPQHF. The V and J genes are TRBV27 and TRBJ1-5; TRBD1 aligns across 8 bases. The length of the CDR3 is 16 residues. Germline values: CDR1 MNHEY, CDR2 SMNVEV (reference sequence). V shed 4 bases, J shed 5 bases, and the junction held 10 bases outside the gene matches.

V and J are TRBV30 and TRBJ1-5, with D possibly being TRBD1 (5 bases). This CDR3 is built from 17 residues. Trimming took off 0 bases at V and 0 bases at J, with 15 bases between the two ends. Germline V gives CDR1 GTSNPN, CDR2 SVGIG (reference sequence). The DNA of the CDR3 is TGTGCCTGGAGTGTACTAGGGGCAGCGGATAGCAATCAGCCCCAGCATTTT. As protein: CAWSVLGAADSNQPQHF.

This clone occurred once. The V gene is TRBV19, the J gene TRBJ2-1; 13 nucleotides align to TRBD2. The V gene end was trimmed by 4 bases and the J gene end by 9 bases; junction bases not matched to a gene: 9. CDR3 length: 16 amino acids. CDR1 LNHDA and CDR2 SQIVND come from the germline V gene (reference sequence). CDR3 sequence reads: CASSKPGLAGPVEQFF. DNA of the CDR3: TGTGCCAGTAGTAAACCGGGACTAGCGGGGCCGGTTGAGCAGTTCTTC.

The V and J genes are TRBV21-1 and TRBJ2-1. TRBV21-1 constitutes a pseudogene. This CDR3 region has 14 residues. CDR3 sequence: CASSGRAKYNEQFF. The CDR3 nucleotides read TGTGCCAGCAGCGGCCGCGCAAAGTACAATGAGCAGTTCTTC.

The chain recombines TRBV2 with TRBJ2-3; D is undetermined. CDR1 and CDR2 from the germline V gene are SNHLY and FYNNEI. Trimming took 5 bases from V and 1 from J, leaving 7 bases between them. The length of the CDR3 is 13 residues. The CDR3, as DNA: TGTGCCAGCAGTTTTAGGCGCACAGATACGCAGTATTTT. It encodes CASSFRRTDTQYF.

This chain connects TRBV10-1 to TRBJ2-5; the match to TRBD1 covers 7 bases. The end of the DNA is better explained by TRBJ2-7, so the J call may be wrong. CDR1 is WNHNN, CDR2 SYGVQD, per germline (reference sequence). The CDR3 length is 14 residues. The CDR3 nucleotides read TGCGCCAGCAGGAGGGAGACAGGGTGGTACGAGCAGTACTTC. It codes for CASRRETGWYEQYF.

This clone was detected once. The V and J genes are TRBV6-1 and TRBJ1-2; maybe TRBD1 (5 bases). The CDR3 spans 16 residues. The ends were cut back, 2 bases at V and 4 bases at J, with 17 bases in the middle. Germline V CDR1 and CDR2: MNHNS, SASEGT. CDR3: CASSEPTVKIAYGYTF. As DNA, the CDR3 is TGTGCCAGCAGTGAACCGACAGTAAAGATCGCCTATGGCTACACCTTC.

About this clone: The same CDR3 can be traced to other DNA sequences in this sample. CDR3 region: CASSSGLAGADTQYF. CDR3 nucleotide sequence: TGCGCCAGCAGTTCGGGACTAGCGGGAGCAGATACGCAGTATTTT. The rearrangement uses TRBV5-1 and TRBJ2-3; 14 bases agree with TRBD2. The CDR3 spans 15 residues. The germline V gene encodes CDR1 SGHRS and CDR2 YFSETQ. V shed 5 bases, J shed 4 bases, and the junction held 3 bases outside the gene matches.

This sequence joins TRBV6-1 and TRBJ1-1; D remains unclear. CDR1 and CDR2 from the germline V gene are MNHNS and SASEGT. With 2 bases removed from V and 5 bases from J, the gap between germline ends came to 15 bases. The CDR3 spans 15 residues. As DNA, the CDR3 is TGTGCCAGCAGTGAATTTTCACCCCTCGGGACTGAAGCTTTCTTT. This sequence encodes CASSEFSPLGTEAFF.

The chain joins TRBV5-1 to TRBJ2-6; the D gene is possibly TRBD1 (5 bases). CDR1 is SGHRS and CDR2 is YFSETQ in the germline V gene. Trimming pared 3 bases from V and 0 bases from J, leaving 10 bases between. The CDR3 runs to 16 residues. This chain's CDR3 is CASSWTQSSGANVLTF. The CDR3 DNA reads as TGCGCCAGCAGCTGGACACAAAGCTCTGGGGCCAACGTCCTGACTTTC.

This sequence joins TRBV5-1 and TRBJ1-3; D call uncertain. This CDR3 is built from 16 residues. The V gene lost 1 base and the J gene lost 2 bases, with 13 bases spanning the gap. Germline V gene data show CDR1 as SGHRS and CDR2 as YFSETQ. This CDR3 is CASSLQNLIPGNTIYF. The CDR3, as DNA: TGCGCCAGCAGCTTGCAAAATCTCATTCCTGGAAACACCATATATTTT. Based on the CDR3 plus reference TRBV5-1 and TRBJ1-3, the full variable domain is KAGVTQTPRYLIKTRGQQVTLSCSPISGHRSVSWYQQTPGQGLQFLFEYFSETQRNKGNFPGRFSGRQFSNSRSEMNVSTLELGDSALYLCASSLQNLIPGNTIYFGEGSWLTVV.

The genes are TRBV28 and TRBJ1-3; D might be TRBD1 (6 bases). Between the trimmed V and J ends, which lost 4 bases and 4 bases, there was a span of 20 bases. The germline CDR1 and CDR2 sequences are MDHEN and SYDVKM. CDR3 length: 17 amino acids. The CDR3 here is CASSSRRGTRHGNTIYF. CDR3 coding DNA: TGTGCCAGCAGTTCCCGGAGGGGGACCCGGCACGGAAACACCATATATTTT. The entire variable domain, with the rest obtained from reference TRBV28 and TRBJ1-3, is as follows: DVKVTQSSRYLVKRTGEKVFLECVQDMDHENMFWYRQDPGLGLRLIYFSYDVKMKEKGDIPEGYSVSREKKERFSLILESASTNQTSMYLCASSSRRGTRHGNTIYFGEGSWLTVV.

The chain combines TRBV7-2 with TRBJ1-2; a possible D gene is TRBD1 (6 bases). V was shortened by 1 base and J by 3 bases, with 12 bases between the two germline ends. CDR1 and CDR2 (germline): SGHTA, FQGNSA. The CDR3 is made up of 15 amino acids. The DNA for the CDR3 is TGTGCCAGCAGCTTAGGGGCGGACAGATACTATGGCTACACCTTC. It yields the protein CASSLGADRYYGYTF. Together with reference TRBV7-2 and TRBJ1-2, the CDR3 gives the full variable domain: GAGVSQSPSNKVTEKGKDVELRCDPISGHTALYWYRQSLGQGLEFLIYFQGNSAPDKSGLPSDRFSAERTGGSVSTLTIQRTQQEDSAVYLCASSLGADRYYGYTFGSGTRLTVV.

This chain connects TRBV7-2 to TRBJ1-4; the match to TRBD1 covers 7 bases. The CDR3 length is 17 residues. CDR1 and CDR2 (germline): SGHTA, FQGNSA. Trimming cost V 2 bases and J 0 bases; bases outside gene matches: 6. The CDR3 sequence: CASSLFGTVATNEKLFF. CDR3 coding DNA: TGTGCCAGCAGCTTATTTGGGACAGTCGCAACTAATGAAAAACTGTTTTTT.

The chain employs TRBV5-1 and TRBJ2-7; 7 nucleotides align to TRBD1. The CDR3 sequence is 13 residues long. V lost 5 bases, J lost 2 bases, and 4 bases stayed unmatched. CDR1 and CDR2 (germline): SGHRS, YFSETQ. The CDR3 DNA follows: TGCGCCAGCAGGCCGACAGGGACCTACGAGCAGTACTTC. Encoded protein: CASRPTGTYEQYF. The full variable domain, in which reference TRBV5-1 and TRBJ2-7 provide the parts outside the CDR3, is KAGVTQTPRYLIKTRGQQVTLSCSPISGHRSVSWYQQTPGQGLQFLFEYFSETQRNKGNFPGRFSGRQFSNSRSEMNVSTLELGDSALYLCASRPTGTYEQYFGPGTRLTVT.

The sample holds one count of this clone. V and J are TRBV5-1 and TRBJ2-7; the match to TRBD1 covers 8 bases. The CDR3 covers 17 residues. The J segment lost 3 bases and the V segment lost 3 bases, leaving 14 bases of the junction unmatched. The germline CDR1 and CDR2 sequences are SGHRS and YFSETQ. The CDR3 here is CASSSGRMIGTGYEQYF. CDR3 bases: TGCGCCAGCAGCTCAGGACGGATGATTGGGACAGGCTACGAGCAGTACTTC.

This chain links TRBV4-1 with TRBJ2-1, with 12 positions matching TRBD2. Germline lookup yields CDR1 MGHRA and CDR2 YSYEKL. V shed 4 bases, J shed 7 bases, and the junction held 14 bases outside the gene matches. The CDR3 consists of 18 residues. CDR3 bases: TGCGCCAGCAGCCGGATGACTAGCGGGAGCGGGGGTGGGAATGAGCAGTTCTTC. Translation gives CASSRMTSGSGGGNEQFF.

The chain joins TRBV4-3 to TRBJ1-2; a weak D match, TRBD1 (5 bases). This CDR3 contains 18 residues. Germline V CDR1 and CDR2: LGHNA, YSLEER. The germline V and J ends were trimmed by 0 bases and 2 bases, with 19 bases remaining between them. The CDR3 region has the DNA TGCGCCAGCAGCCAAGAGCGAGGGGCAGGGACCCTGAACTATGGCTACACCTTC. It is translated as CASSQERGAGTLNYGYTF.